This is a list of T cell receptor beta chains from one sample in a study of blood T cell repertoires in COVID-19. Repertoires were generated with immunoSEQ multiplex PCR, while TCRdb's copy carries only in-frame clones and drops some. The profile shows approximately 390,000 clones, 90% of them singletons. The sample taken for sequencing was peripheral blood. The receptor set was obtained from a man between 18 and 35 years old with active or convalescent COVID-19. CDR3s include the opening cysteine and the closing phenylalanine or tryptophan. A D gene is named only where the DNA matches it firmly. Clone size, where shown, is once, few, many, or a class for clones that have expanded.

J: TRBJ2-7; D: NA; V: TRBV7-2; size: NA; CDR3: CASSLGAAPREQYF; DNA: TGTGCCAGCAGCTTAGGGGCCGCTCCCCGCGAGCAGTACTTC
J: TRBJ1-1; D: NA; V: TRBV3-1/TRBV3-2; size: NA; CDR3: CASSPGTSFRKTFF; DNA: TGTGCCAGCAGCCCCGGGACTTCCTTCCGAAAAACTTTCTTT
J: TRBJ2-7; D: NA; V: TRBV28; size: NA; CDR3: CASKPGPGYEQYF; DNA: TGTGCCAGCAAACCCGGTCCGGGTTACGAGCAGTACTTC
J: TRBJ1-1; D: TRBD1; V: TRBV5-1; size: NA; CDR3: CASGQDSMNTEAFF; DNA: TGCGCCAGCGGACAGGACAGTATGAACACTGAAGCTTTCTTT
J: TRBJ1-1; D: NA; V: TRBV3-1/TRBV3-2; size: once; CDR3: CASSQSFWGETEAFF; DNA: TGTGCCAGCAGCCAAAGTTTTTGGGGCGAGACTGAAGCTTTCTTT
J: TRBJ1-2; D: NA; V: TRBV7-9; size: NA; CDR3: CASSLSAGLPYGYTF; DNA: TGTGCCAGCAGCTTATCGGCAGGGCTGCCCTATGGCTACACCTTC
J: TRBJ2-3; D: NA; V: TRBV6-4; size: NA; CDR3: CASSDSLDWADTQYF; DNA: TGTGCCAGCAGTGACTCTTTGGACTGGGCAGATACGCAGTATTTT
J: TRBJ1-2; D: TRBD1; V: TRBV5-1; size: NA; CDR3: CASSRDAGQDGYTF; DNA: TGCGCCAGCAGCAGGGACGCGGGACAGGATGGCTACACCTTC
J: TRBJ2-1; D: NA; V: TRBV11-2; size: NA; CDR3: CASSRPEGVSYNEQFF; DNA: TGTGCCAGCAGCAGGCCGGAGGGCGTCTCCTACAATGAGCAGTTCTTC
J: TRBJ2-7; D: NA; V: TRBV5-1; size: once; CDR3: CASSLGVGSEQYF; DNA: TGCGCCAGCAGCCTAGGGGTTGGGTCCGAGCAGTACTTC
J: TRBJ1-5; D: TRBD1; V: TRBV15; size: NA; CDR3: CASSDRGRNQPQHF; DNA: TGTGCCTCAAGTGACAGGGGACGGAATCAGCCCCAGCATTTT
J: TRBJ2-1; D: NA; V: TRBV6-5; size: NA; CDR3: CASSSWERNNEQFF; DNA: TGTGCCAGCAGTTCGTGGGAGAGGAACAATGAGCAGTTCTTC
J: TRBJ2-7; D: TRBD1; V: TRBV3-1/TRBV3-2; size: NA; CDR3: CASSQGPGTGGEQYF; DNA: TGTGCCAGCAGCCAAGGACCCGGGACAGGGGGCGAGCAGTACTTC
J: TRBJ2-3; D: TRBD2; V: TRBV13; size: NA; CDR3: CASSGRTSGNTQYF; DNA: TGTGCCAGCAGCGGACGGACTAGCGGAAATACGCAGTATTTT
J: TRBJ1-5; D: NA; V: TRBV6-5; size: NA; CDR3: CASRGAGQGNQPQHF; DNA: TGTGCCAGCCGGGGGGCGGGGCAGGGCAATCAGCCCCAGCATTTT
J: TRBJ1-3; D: NA; V: TRBV14; size: NA; CDR3: CASSPLGGVGNTIYF; DNA: TGTGCCAGCAGCCCTTTAGGGGGAGTCGGAAACACCATATATTTT